This T cell receptor beta chain is drawn from a study of CD8+CD57+ T cells in acquired aplastic anemia. Across the whole study: The sorted CD4+ and CD8+ cells yielded an average around 3 ug of DNA. The study's findings and limits: Patients and controls shared some 30 CD8+ CDR3 sequences, highly expressed in patients.

Genomic DNA constituted the template upon which TCR beta VDJ and CDR3 profiling was performed. TCRdb redid the calling of the reads with MiXCR, one entry per CDR3 protein. The sample includes about 220,000 distinct CDR3 sequences, 34% of them seen just once. The CDR3 spans 15 residues. Trimming at V came to 6 bases and at J to 2 bases, leaving 10 bases not matched to a gene. The V gene's germline CDR1 is MNHNS and CDR2 SASEGT. On this clonotype itself: As yet, its antigen is unknown.

V gene TRBV6-1 combines with J gene TRBJ2-7; 7 bases are shared with TRBD1. Sample: sorted CD4+, CD8+, or CD8+CD57+ T cells (not recorded which) from PBMCs. The clonotype was recovered from a human donor in good health, serving as a control. Here the CDR3 DNA reads TGTGCCAGCAGGGATTTACAGGGGAATACCTACGAGCAGTACTTC. Translating gives CASRDLQGNTYEQYF.